A single sample is the source of the 29 T cell receptor beta chains below, sequenced in a study of T cells after yellow fever vaccination. TCRdb called the 5' RACE reads again in MiXCR, with one record for every CDR3 protein. Among a few hundred thousand distinct CDR3 sequences, about 8.3% were seen once, and the ten largest hold roughly 15%. The starting material was PBMCs, obtained approximately 47 days after the first yellow fever vaccination. These receptors were obtained from a man between 18 and 29 years old who received the YFV17D yellow fever vaccine.

The J gene is TRBJ1-6, the V gene TRBV9, with no clear D. CDR1 is SGDLS, CDR2 YYNGEE, per germline. Deletions cut 0 bases from V and 0 bases from J, with 16 bases between. The length of the CDR3 is 19 residues. This CDR3 reads CASSVATGDSSSYNSPLHF. CDR3 nucleotide sequence: TGTGCCAGCAGCGTAGCTACTGGAGACTCGAGCTCCTATAATTCACCCCTCCACTTT. The full variable domain, rest sourced from reference TRBV9 and TRBJ1-6, is DSGVTQTPKHLITATGQRVTLRCSPRSGDLSVYWYQQSLDQGLQFLIQYYNGEERAKGNILERFSAQQFPDLHSELNLSSLELGDSALYFCASSVATGDSSSYNSPLHFGNGTRLTVT.

J is TRBJ1-4 and V is TRBV4-2; no reliable D call. CDR3 length: 15 amino acids. From germline, CDR1 is LGHNA and CDR2 YNFKEQ. With 0 bases removed from V and 0 bases from J, the gap between germline ends came to 5 bases. CDR3 sequence reads: CASSQDGSTNEKLFF. The CDR3 DNA reads as TGTGCCAGCAGCCAAGATGGTTCAACTAATGAAAAACTGTTTTTT.

In this sample, this clonotype turned up many times. J is TRBJ2-7 and V is TRBV4-1; 8 bases are a match to TRBD1. The J segment lost 7 bases and the V segment lost 4 bases, leaving 3 bases of the junction unmatched. The CDR3 totals 12 residues. From germline, CDR1 is MGHRA and CDR2 YSYEKL. The CDR3 region is CASSRTGGEQYF. In DNA, the CDR3 is TGCGCCAGCAGCCGAACAGGGGGTGAGCAGTACTTC.

In its sample, this clonotype was seen many times. This chain links TRBV6-5 with TRBJ2-2; a possible D gene is TRBD1 (6 bases). Germline values: CDR1 MNHEY, CDR2 SVGAGI. Trimming pared 5 bases from V and 5 bases from J, leaving 15 bases between. The CDR3 is 15 amino acids. The CDR3 sequence is CASSPEGGWTGELFF. CDR3 in DNA: TGTGCCAGCAGTCCTGAAGGGGGTTGGACCGGGGAGCTGTTTTTT.

This clonotype has at least ten counts. The chain carries TRBV3-1 and TRBJ2-7, with TRBD2 identical over 9 bases. In germline, CDR1 is LGHDT, CDR2 YNNKEL (reference sequence). V trimming: 3 bases; J trimming: 0 bases; junction bases outside the gene matches: 6. This CDR3 region has 16 residues. As DNA, the CDR3 is TGTGCCAGCAGCCACCGAAGCGGGGGGTTCTCCTACGAGCAGTACTTC. It encodes CASSHRSGGFSYEQYF.

The rearrangement joins TRBV7-9 to TRBJ1-6; no definite D call. This CDR3 has 15 residues. V was cut by 0 bases and J by 7 bases, with 10 bases left in between. The germline V gene encodes CDR1 SEHNR and CDR2 FQNEAQ (reference sequence). CDR3 bases: TGTGCCAGCAGCTTAGCCCAGACCGTCAATTCACCCCTCCACTTT. Its protein product is CASSLAQTVNSPLHF.

This clonotype showed up just a few times. The chain carries TRBV5-1 and TRBJ2-1; 10 bases agree with TRBD2. Germline V lookup: CDR1 SGHRS, CDR2 YFSETQ. The CDR3 runs 16 residues. Trimming at V came to 4 bases and at J to 4 bases, leaving 8 bases not matched to a gene. CDR3 residues: CASSPGSSGGYNEQFF. The CDR3 region has the DNA TGCGCCAGCAGCCCCGGGTCTAGCGGGGGTTACAATGAGCAGTTCTTC.

The chain carries TRBV11-2 and TRBJ2-5, with D uncertain. CDR3 size: 18 residues. CDR1 is SGHAT, CDR2 FQNNGV, per germline. The V and J ends lost 7 bases and 2 bases respectively, with 26 bases between them. The CDR3, as DNA: TGTGCCAGCACCCGTAGAGGCCCGTGGAACCCCTTACAAGAGACCCAGTACTTC. This translates into CASTRRGPWNPLQETQYF.

The chain combines TRBV15 with TRBJ2-5; D ambiguous. Trimming pared 3 bases from V and 0 bases from J, leaving 11 bases between. The CDR3 length is 15 residues. CDR1 LNHNV and CDR2 YYDKDF come from the germline V gene (reference sequence). The DNA of the CDR3 is TGTGCCACCAGCAGTGAACGGACGGACCAAGAGACCCAGTACTTC. It is translated as CATSSERTDQETQYF.

This clonotype was detected a few times. The gene calls are TRBV5-6 and TRBJ2-5, with 11 bases aligning to TRBD2. Germline values: CDR1 SGHDT, CDR2 YYEEEE. This CDR3 is built from 18 residues. Unmatched junction bases numbered 9, after V lost 0 bases and J lost 2 bases. CDR3 region: CASSLGVGTSGKQETQYF. The CDR3 nucleotides are TGTGCCAGCAGCTTGGGAGTAGGGACTAGCGGAAAACAAGAGACCCAGTACTTC. Full variable domain (missing parts from reference TRBV5-6 and TRBJ2-5): DAGVTQSPTHLIKTRGQQVTLRCSPKSGHDTVSWYQQALGQGPQFIFQYYEEEERQRGNFPDRFSGHQFPNYSSELNVNALLLGDSALYLCASSLGVGTSGKQETQYFGPGTRLLVL.

The genes are TRBV10-3 and TRBJ2-3; 11 bases map to TRBD2. This CDR3 spans 15 amino acids. The V gene end was trimmed by 8 bases and the J gene end by 3 bases; junction bases not matched to a gene: 7. CDR1 is ENHRY and CDR2 is SYGVKD in the germline V gene. CDR3 sequence reads: CAIGRLAGSTDTQYF. The CDR3 DNA reads TGTGCCATCGGAAGACTAGCGGGGTCTACAGATACGCAGTATTTT.

The V call is TRBV5-1, the J call TRBJ2-2, with TRBD1 matching 11 bases. The CDR3 runs to 17 residues. Germline lookup yields CDR1 SGHRS and CDR2 YFSETQ. V was pared by 4 bases and J by 4 bases, with 9 bases of the junction left unmatched. This CDR3 reads CASSRWTGGAPTGELFF. The CDR3 DNA reads TGCGCCAGCAGCCGATGGACAGGGGGCGCCCCCACCGGGGAGCTGTTTTTT.

In its sample, this clonotype was seen a few times. The genes are TRBV6-5 and TRBJ1-1; D possibly corresponds to TRBD1 (5 bases). Germline V lookup: CDR1 MNHEY, CDR2 SVGAGI. The CDR3 length is 16 residues. Trimming shortened V by 4 bases and J by 0 bases, and 15 bases separated the two germline ends. The CDR3, as DNA: TGTGCCAGCAGTTCCCATCCGGGACCTATGAACACTGAAGCTTTCTTT. Protein: CASSSHPGPMNTEAFF.

This chain's CDR3 is CATGLPQQGVVAFF. The CDR3 DNA sequence: TGTGCCACCGGTTTACCTCAACAGGGAGTGGTAGCTTTCTTT. The rearrangement links TRBV10-3 to TRBJ1-1; D might be TRBD1 (6 bases). Germline values: CDR1 ENHRY, CDR2 SYGVKD. The V end was cut by 10 bases, the J end by 10 bases, with 25 bases between. This CDR3 has 14 amino acids.

The CDR3 nucleotides are TGTGCCAGCAGCACAGAACAGGGTCCCCATGGTGCAGATACGCAGTATTTT. Translated: CASSTEQGPHGADTQYF. The J gene is TRBJ2-3, the V gene TRBV7-9, with D possibly matching TRBD1 (6 bases). Per germline, CDR1 SEHNR and CDR2 FQNEAQ (reference sequence). V lost 5 bases and J 4 bases, leaving 22 bases between the germline ends. The CDR3 length is 17 residues.

The DNA of the CDR3 is TGCGCCAGCAGCCCGACCGTCGACAGTCCCCTTAAGGAATACAATGAGCAGTTCTTC. Amino acids: CASSPTVDSPLKEYNEQFF. This rearrangement joins TRBV5-1 to TRBJ2-1, with D perhaps matching TRBD1 (5 bases). The V end was cut by 4 bases, the J end by 4 bases, with 27 bases between. The CDR3 is made up of 19 amino acids. CDR1 SGHRS and CDR2 YFSETQ come from the germline V gene.

This clonotype was seen a few times. The V gene is TRBV7-9, the J gene TRBJ2-2; TRBD1 might be the D (5 bases). From germline, CDR1 is SEHNR and CDR2 FQNEAQ (reference sequence). The V end was cut by 3 bases, the J end by 7 bases, with 12 bases between. The CDR3 is 14 amino acids. CDR3 sequence reads: CASSFTGRVGELFF. In DNA form, the CDR3 reads TGTGCCAGCAGCTTCACAGGCCGGGTCGGGGAGCTGTTTTTT.

This clonotype was recorded at least ten times. The chain links TRBV20-1 to TRBJ2-1; a weak D match, TRBD2 (7 bases). The CDR3 consists of 14 residues. Trimming shortened V by 4 bases and J by 3 bases, and 13 bases separated the two germline ends. Per the germline V gene, CDR1 is DFQATT and CDR2 is SNEGSKA (reference sequence). In DNA form, the CDR3 reads TGCAGTGCTATGGGGGGGGCTGTCTACAATGAGCAGTTCTTC. Protein sequence: CSAMGGAVYNEQFF.

This clonotype was seen only a few times. V is TRBV12-3 or TRBV12-4 and J is TRBJ1-6; D is unresolved. The V and J ends lost 6 bases and 14 bases respectively, with 20 bases between them. The CDR3 covers 14 residues. CDR3 in DNA: TGTGCCAGCAGCCCATCAAATCTGCCGCGGGCCCTCCACTTT. It is translated as CASSPSNLPRALHF.

This clonotype was seen only a few times. The rearrangement joins TRBV4-1 to TRBJ1-5, with D hard to call. The CDR3 is made up of 13 amino acids. The germline gives CDR1 MGHRA, CDR2 YSYEKL. Trimming removed 6 bases at V and 7 bases at J, with 13 bases between. The CDR3 loop reads CASSHRVRQPQHF. The CDR3 DNA reads TGCGCCAGCAGTCACCGGGTCCGCCAGCCCCAGCATTTT.

The V call is TRBV4-3, the J call TRBJ1-1; D is unclear. This CDR3 spans 16 amino acids. In germline, CDR1 is LGHNA, CDR2 YSLEER. V gave up 0 bases and J gave up 4 bases, with 15 bases separating them. CDR3 residues: CASSQEGDPRRTEAFF. The CDR3 coding sequence is TGCGCCAGCAGCCAAGAAGGAGACCCGAGGCGCACTGAAGCTTTCTTT.

This clonotype has a count of ten or more. The chain has TRBV11-2 and TRBJ2-1; maybe TRBD2 (6 bases). Between the trimmed V and J ends, which lost 5 bases and 8 bases, there was a span of 16 bases. This CDR3 has 14 amino acids. Germline CDR1 reads SGHAT; CDR2 reads FQNNGV. The CDR3 here is CASSTGGRMYEQFF. CDR3 DNA sequence: TGTGCCAGCAGCACCGGGGGTAGAATGTATGAGCAGTTCTTC.

The chain employs TRBV9 and TRBJ2-1; 12 bases match TRBD2. The CDR3 loop spans 17 amino acids. V was pared by 0 bases and J by 8 bases, with 9 bases of the junction left unmatched. Germline values: CDR1 SGDLS, CDR2 YYNGEE. The CDR3 is CASSVGLAGGPVHEQFF. The CDR3 DNA sequence: TGTGCCAGCAGCGTAGGTCTAGCGGGGGGGCCAGTCCATGAGCAGTTCTTC.

This clonotype has only a few counts. This chain joins TRBV2 and TRBJ2-1, with 10 bases lining up with TRBD2. The CDR3 runs to 16 residues. Unmatched junction bases numbered 11, after V lost 6 bases and J lost 6 bases. Per the germline V gene, CDR1 is SNHLY and CDR2 is FYNNEI. This CDR3 reads CASRGGLAMGFNEQFF. CDR3 nucleotide sequence: TGTGCCAGCAGGGGGGGACTAGCGATGGGATTCAATGAGCAGTTCTTC.

This clonotype was observed a few times. The DNA of the CDR3 is TGTGCCATCAGTGGGCTTCCACTAGCGGGGCCCACAGATACGCAGTATTTT. Amino acids: CAISGLPLAGPTDTQYF. This chain links TRBV10-3 with TRBJ2-3; 10 positions match TRBD2. The V gene's germline CDR1 is ENHRY and CDR2 SYGVKD. After removal of 4 bases from V and 2 bases from J, the junction contained 9 bases not matched to a gene. This CDR3 is built from 17 residues.

At least ten counts were recorded for this clonotype. The chain carries TRBV12-3 or TRBV12-4 and TRBJ1-2; 7 nucleotides align to TRBD1. This CDR3 comprises 15 residues. Unmatched junction bases numbered 10, after V lost 7 bases and J lost 2 bases. The DNA of the CDR3 is TGTGCCAGCACCGCGGGGCAGGGGGGGAACTATGGCTACACCTTC. Encoded protein: CASTAGQGGNYGYTF.

This clonotype occurred a few times. The rearrangement links TRBV7-9 to TRBJ1-1; tentatively, D is TRBD1 (5 bases). V lost 5 bases to trimming and J lost 4 bases, with 14 bases between them. This CDR3 has 14 residues. The germline V gene has CDR1 SEHNR and CDR2 FQNEAQ (reference sequence). The CDR3 DNA reads as TGTGCCAGCAGCCACTCGGGGGGGGGCACTGAAGCTTTCTTT. Amino acids: CASSHSGGGTEAFF. Filled out from reference TRBV7-9 and TRBJ1-1, the complete variable domain reads DTGVSQNPRHKITKRGQNVTFRCDPISEHNRLYWYRQTLGQGPEFLTYFQNEAQLEKSRLLSDRFSAERPKGSFSTLEIQRTEQGDSAMYLCASSHSGGGTEAFFGQGTRLTVV.

In its sample, this clonotype was seen a few times. It is unclear where the CDR3 begins or ends on the DNA, so no DNA is shown, and the CDR3 is as TCRdb lists it. The chain couples TRBV12-3 or TRBV12-4 to TRBJ1-2; TRBD1 is taken as the D call from the table, unchecked against the DNA. The CDR3 is 15 residues long, counting both termini. The CDR3 sequence: CASSPWGKGNYGSTF.

V gene TRBV25-1 combines with J gene TRBJ2-2; 8 nucleotides match TRBD1. The CDR3 is made up of 15 amino acids. The germline gives CDR1 MGHDK, CDR2 SYGVNS. V lost 1 base, J lost 6 bases, and 4 bases stayed unmatched. The CDR3 is CASSEWDRSAGELFF. Written as DNA, the CDR3 is TGTGCCAGCAGTGAATGGGACAGGAGTGCCGGGGAGCTGTTTTTT.